This entry describes one TCR beta chain. The target of this receptor is not known. No base qualities exist here, and no much larger clone lies one base off it. This specimen belongs to a study of blood T cell repertoires in COVID-19 (dated by TCRdb to the early 2020s). Background on the whole study: Samples from collaborators originated in the United States, Italy and Spain and spanned both the acute and convalescent phases of COVID-19. Where available, HLA class I and class II types were taken from metadata supplied by the sample provider and were not determined by assay-based typing. The dataset comprised deeply sampled blood TCRbeta repertoires from subjects exposed to, actively infected with, or recovered from COVID-19. A freely available public database, intended as a resource for researchers studying the immune response to SARS-CoV-2, is where the repertoires were released. Nearly every sample came with metadata listing a de-identified subject ID, COVID-19 status, age in years and sex. The material from the prospective study consisted of cDNA or gDNA derived from T cells, B-cell-depleted T cells, or PBMCs. Samples were obtained from the ongoing ImmuneRACE study (first 160 participants) and from about 1,300 subjects provided by 6 global collaborators.

The full study reports these points: The amount of clinical and demographic metadata varied by source and participant and was provided uncurated.

Whole blood was collected in K2EDTA tubes by collaborating institutions according to the institutions' own protocols. For TCRbeta analysis, collaborator samples were shipped as frozen whole blood, as isolated PBMCs, or as DNA extracted from either sample type. The CDR3 starts with the cysteine, ends with the phenylalanine, and has 16 residues. The only DNA kept is the CDR3, 48 bases in frame from the first base. From the germline V gene, CDR1 is MNHEY and CDR2 is SVGAGI. V ends up 2 bases short and J 4 bases short, with an unmatched junction base count of 8. TCRbeta CDR3 regions were amplified from genomic DNA by means of the immunoSEQ Assay, a bias-controlled multiplex PCR. The authors' analysis ran thus. Within the assay, amplification of reference gene primers was used to estimate how many nucleated cells each sample contained. To quantify the absolute abundance of each unique TCRbeta CDR3 rearrangement, sequence reads were collapsed and filtered. Productive Simpson clonality was computed per sample as the square root of Simpson's diversity index over productive rearrangements. TCRdb took this table from immuneACCESS and kept in-frame rearrangements with V and J called. Such tables lack part of the clones; where checked against another copy, unresolved V genes explain under half of the gap, and the rest is unexplained. That table supplies the V and J calls and clone size; D and trimming were determined from the DNA. The sample table shows approximately 240,000 clones, and around 80% are seen once. The leading ten clones occupy 4% of the sample.

The receptor comes from a middle-aged woman with active or convalescent COVID-19. Here the chain combines TRBV6-5 and TRBJ2-5; TRBD2 agrees with 9 junctional bases. Specimen: peripheral blood. The CDR3 sequence is CASSYGAGGPRETQYF. In nucleotide form, the sequence is TGTGCCAGCAGTTACGGCGCGGGGGGGCCACGAGAGACCCAGTACTTC.